Here is one T cell receptor (beta chain) with its context. Its cognate antigen is unknown. This record belongs to a study of cytomegalovirus exposure and HLA in healthy donors. Findings and limits, study-wide: A few chains tied to CMV proved CMV antigen-specific in vitro. Cytomegalovirus association was assigned to some 160 TCR beta chains.

This table comes from immunoSEQ multiplex PCR, and its TCRdb copy is limited to in-frame clones, with some not included. The sample has about 200,000 clones; 65% to 90% are singletons. Trimming took 3 bases from V and 8 from J, leaving 17 bases between them. This CDR3 region has 14 residues. CDR1 and CDR2 (germline): SQVTM, ANQGSEA. The chain has TRBV29-1 and TRBJ2-1; D is unclear. The sample was PBMCs. The source is a woman aged 25 to 39 in good health and CMV-seropositive. The CDR3 loop reads CSVEFPLGDYEQFF. The CDR3 DNA sequence: TGCAGCGTTGAGTTCCCTCTCGGCGACTATGAGCAGTTCTTC.